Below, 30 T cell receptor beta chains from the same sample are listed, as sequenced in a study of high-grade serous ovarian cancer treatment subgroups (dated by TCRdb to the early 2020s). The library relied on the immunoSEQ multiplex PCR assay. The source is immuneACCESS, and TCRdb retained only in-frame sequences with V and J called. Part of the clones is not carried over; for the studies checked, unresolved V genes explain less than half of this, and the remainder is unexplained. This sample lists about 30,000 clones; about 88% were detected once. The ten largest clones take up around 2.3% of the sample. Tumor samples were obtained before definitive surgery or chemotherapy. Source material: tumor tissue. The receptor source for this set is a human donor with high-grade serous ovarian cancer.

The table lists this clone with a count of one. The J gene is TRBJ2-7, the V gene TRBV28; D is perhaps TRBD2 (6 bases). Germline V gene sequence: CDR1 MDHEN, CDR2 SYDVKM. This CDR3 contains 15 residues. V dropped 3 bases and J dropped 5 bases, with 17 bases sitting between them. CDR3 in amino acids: CASSLGGGELNEQYF. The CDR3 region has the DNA TGTGCCAGCAGTTTGGGCGGCGGGGAGCTCAACGAGCAGTACTTC.

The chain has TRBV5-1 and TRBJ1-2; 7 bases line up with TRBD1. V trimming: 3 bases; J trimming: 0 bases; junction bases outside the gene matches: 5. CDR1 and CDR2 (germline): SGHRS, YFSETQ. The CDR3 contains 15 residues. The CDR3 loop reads CASSSGTAANYGYTF. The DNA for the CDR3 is TGCGCCAGCAGCTCCGGGACAGCTGCTAACTATGGCTACACCTTC. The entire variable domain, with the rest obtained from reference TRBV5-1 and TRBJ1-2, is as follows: KAGVTQTPRYLIKTRGQQVTLSCSPISGHRSVSWYQQTPGQGLQFLFEYFSETQRNKGNFPGRFSGRQFSNSRSEMNVSTLELGDSALYLCASSSGTAANYGYTFGSGTRLTVV.

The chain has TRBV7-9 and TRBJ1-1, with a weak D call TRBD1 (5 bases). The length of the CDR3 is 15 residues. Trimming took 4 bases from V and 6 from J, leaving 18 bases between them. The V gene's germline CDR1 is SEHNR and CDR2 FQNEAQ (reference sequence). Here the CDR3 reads CASSSAGLSGAEAFF. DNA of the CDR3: TGTGCCAGCAGCTCAGCAGGGCTTTCCGGCGCTGAAGCTTTCTTT.

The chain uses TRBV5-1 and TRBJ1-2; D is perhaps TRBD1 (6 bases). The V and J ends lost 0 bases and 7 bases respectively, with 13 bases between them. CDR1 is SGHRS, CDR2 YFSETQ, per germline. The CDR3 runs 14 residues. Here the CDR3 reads CASSLDAGGPGYTF. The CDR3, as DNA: TGCGCCAGCAGCTTGGATGCCGGGGGGCCTGGCTACACCTTC.

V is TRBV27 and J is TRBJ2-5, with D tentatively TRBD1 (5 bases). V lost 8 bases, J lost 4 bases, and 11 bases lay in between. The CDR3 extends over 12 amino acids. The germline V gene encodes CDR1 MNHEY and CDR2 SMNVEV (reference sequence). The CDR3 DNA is TGTGCCAGCGGTCTCAGGGCAGAGACCCAGTACTTC. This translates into CASGLRAETQYF.

In DNA form, the CDR3 reads TGTGCCACAAGAACCACAGAGACCTGGAGCACTGAAGCTTTCTTT. Protein sequence: CATRTTETWSTEAFF. The rearrangement joins TRBV10-3 to TRBJ1-1; D remains unclear. The V gene's germline CDR1 is ENHRY and CDR2 SYGVKD. The V gene lost 10 bases and the J gene lost 4 bases, with 22 bases spanning the gap. This CDR3 is 15 amino acids long.

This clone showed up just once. CDR3 region: CASSRAGTGDSQPGELFF. The CDR3 DNA reads as TGTGCCAGCAGCCGCGCCGGGACAGGGGATTCGCAACCCGGGGAGCTGTTTTTT. The rearrangement uses TRBV14 and TRBJ2-2; 10 bases agree with TRBD1. The CDR3 runs to 18 residues. Germline V gene lookup returns CDR1 SGHDN and CDR2 FVKESK. Trimming at V came to 4 bases and at J to 6 bases, leaving 14 bases not matched to a gene.

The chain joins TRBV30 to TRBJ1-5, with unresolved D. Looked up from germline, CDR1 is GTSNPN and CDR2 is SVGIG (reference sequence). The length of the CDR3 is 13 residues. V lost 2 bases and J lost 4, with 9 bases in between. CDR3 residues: CAWSSGKNQPQHF. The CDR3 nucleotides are TGTGCCTGGAGTTCGGGGAAAAATCAGCCCCAGCATTTT.

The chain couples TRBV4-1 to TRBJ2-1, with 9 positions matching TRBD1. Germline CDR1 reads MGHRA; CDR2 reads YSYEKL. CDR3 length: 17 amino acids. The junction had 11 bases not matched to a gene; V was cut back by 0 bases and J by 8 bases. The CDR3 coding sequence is TGCGCCAGCAGCCAAGATCAGGGACAGGGTATAACGGATGAGCAGTTCTTC. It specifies CASSQDQGQGITDEQFF.

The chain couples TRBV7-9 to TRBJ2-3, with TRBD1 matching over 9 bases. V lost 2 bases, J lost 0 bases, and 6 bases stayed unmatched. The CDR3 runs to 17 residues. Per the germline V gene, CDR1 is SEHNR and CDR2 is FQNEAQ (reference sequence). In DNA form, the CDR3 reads TGTGCCAGCAGCTTACGAGGACAGGGGCACAGCACAGATACGCAGTATTTT. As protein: CASSLRGQGHSTDTQYF.

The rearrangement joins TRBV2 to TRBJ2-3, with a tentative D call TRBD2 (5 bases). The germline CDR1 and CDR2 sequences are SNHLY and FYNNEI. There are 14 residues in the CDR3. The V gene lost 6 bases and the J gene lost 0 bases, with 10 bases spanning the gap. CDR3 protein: CASRADLSTDTQYF. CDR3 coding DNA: TGTGCCAGCAGAGCGGACTTGAGCACAGATACGCAGTATTTT. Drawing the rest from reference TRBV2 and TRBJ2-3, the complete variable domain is EPEVTQTPSHQVTQMGQEVILRCVPISNHLYFYWYRQILGQKVEFLVSFYNNEISEKSEIFDDQFSVERPDGSNFTLKIRSTKLEDSAMYFCASRADLSTDTQYFGPGTRLTVL.

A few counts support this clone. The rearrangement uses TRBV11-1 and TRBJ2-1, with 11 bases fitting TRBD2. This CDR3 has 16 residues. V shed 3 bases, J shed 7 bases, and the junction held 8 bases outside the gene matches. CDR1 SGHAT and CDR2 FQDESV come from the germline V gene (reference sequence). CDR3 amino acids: CASSFGTSGLVNEQFF. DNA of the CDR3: TGTGCCAGCAGCTTCGGGACTAGCGGCTTAGTTAATGAGCAGTTCTTC.

CDR3 nucleotides: TGCAGCGTTGCCCACAGCTCTGGGGCCAACGTCCTGACTTTC. The encoded protein is CSVAHSSGANVLTF. The chain combines TRBV29-1 with TRBJ2-6; no firm D call. From germline, CDR1 is SQVTM and CDR2 ANQGSEA. The CDR3 extends over 14 amino acids. V was trimmed by 4 bases and J by 0 bases, leaving 7 bases between them.

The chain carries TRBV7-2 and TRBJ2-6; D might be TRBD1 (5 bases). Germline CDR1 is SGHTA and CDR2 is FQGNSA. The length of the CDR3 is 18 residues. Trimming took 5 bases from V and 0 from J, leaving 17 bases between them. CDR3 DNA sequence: TGTGCCAGCAGCGTTCCGATGACAGCTTACTCTGGGGCCAACGTCCTGACTTTC. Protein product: CASSVPMTAYSGANVLTF.

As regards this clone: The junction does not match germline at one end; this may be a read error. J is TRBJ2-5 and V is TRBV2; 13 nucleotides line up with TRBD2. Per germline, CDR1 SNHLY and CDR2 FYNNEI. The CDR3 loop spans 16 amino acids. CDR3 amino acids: CASREALTSGGSPQYF. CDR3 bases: TGTGCCAGCAGGGAAGCGTTGACTAGCGGGGGGAGTCCCCAGTACTTC.

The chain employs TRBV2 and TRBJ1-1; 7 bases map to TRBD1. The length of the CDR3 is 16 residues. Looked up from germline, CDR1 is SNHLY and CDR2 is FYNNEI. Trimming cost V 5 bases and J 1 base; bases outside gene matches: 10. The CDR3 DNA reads TGTGCCAGCAGTCGGGGGGGGACAGTTGAGAACACTGAAGCTTTCTTT. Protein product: CASSRGGTVENTEAFF.

Here the CDR3 reads CASSYREFNSPLHF. The CDR3 DNA reads TGTGCCAGCAGTTACCGGGAATTTAATTCACCCCTCCACTTT. The chain joins TRBV6-5 to TRBJ1-6; no reliable D call. CDR1 and CDR2 (germline): MNHEY, SVGAGI. The CDR3 loop spans 14 amino acids. V lost 2 bases, J lost 6 bases, and 8 bases lay in between.

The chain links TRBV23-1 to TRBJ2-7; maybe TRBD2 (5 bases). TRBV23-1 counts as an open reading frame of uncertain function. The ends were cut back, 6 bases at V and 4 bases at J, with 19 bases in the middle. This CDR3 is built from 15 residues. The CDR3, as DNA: TGCGCCAGCAGCCAAAAACTGGGCAAGCGGTACGAGCAGTACTTC. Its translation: CASSQKLGKRYEQYF.

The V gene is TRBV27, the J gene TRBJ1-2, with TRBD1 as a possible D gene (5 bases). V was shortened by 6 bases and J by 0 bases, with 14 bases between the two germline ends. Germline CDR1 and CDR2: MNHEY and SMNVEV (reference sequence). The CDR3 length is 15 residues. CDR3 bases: TGTGCCAGCAGCCGATTGGGAGGGGCTAACTATGGCTACACCTTC. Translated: CASSRLGGANYGYTF.

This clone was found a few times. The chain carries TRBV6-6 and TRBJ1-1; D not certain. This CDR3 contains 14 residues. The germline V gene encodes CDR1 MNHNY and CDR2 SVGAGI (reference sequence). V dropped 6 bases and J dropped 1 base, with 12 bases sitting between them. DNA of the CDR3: TGTGCCAGCAGAGCCGGGTTCGCGAACACTGAAGCTTTCTTT. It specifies CASRAGFANTEAFF.

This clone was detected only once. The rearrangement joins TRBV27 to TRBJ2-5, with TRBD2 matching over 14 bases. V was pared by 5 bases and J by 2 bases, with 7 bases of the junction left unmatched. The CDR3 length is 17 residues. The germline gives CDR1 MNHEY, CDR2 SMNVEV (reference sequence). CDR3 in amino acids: CASSGSGTSGSQETQYF. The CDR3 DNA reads TGTGCCAGCAGTGGCTCGGGGACTAGCGGGAGTCAAGAGACCCAGTACTTC.

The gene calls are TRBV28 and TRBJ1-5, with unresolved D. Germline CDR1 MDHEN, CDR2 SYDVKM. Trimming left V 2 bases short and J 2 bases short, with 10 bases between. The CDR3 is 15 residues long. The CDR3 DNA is TGTGCCAGCAGTTTACCGACAACCGGCAATCAGCCCCAGCATTTT. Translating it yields CASSLPTTGNQPQHF.

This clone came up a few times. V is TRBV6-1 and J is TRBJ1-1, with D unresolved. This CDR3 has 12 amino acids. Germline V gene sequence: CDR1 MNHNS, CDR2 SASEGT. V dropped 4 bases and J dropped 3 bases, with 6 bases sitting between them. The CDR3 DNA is TGTGCCAGCAGTGTACATTACACTGAAGCTTTCTTT. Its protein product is CASSVHYTEAFF.

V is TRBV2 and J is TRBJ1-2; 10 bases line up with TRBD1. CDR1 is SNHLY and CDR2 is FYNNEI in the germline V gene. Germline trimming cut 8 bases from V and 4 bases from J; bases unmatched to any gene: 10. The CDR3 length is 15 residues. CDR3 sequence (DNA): TGTGCCAGCGAGAAAACGGGACAGGGGATCTATGGCTACACCTTC. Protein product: CASEKTGQGIYGYTF.

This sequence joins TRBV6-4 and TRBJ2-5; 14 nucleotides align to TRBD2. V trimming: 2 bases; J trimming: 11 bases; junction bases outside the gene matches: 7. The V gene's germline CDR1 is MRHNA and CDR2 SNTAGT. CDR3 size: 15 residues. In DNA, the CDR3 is TGTGCCAGCAGTGACGGGACTAGCGGGAGTGGGGAGCAGTACTTC. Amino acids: CASSDGTSGSGEQYF.

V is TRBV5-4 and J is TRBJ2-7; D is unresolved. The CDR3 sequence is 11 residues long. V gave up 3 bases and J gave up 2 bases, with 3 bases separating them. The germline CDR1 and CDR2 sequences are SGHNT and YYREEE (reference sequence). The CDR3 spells CASSSPYEQYF. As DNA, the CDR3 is TGTGCCAGCAGCTCTCCCTACGAGCAGTACTTC.

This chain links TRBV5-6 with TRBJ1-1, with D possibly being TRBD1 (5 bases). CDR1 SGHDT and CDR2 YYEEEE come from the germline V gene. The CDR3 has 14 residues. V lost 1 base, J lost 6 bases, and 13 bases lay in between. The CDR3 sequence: CASSLSLRAAEAFF. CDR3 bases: TGTGCCAGCAGCTTGTCTCTCAGGGCGGCTGAAGCTTTCTTT.

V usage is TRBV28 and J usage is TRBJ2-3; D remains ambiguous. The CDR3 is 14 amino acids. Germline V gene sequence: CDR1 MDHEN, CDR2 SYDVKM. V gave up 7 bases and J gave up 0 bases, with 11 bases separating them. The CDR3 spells CASKRPLSTDTQYF. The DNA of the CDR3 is TGTGCCAGCAAACGACCACTAAGCACAGATACGCAGTATTTT.

The CDR3, as DNA: TGTGCCAGCAGCCCCGAGGGACTAGCGGGAGAAACAGATACGCAGTATTTT. It encodes CASSPEGLAGETDTQYF. V and J are TRBV11-2 and TRBJ2-3; 14 positions match TRBD2. This CDR3 has 17 amino acids. Germline CDR1 SGHAT, CDR2 FQNNGV. V was pared by 5 bases and J by 3 bases, with 7 bases of the junction left unmatched.

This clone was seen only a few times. CDR3 sequence (DNA): TGTGCCAGTAGGACTAGCGGCACAGATACGCAGTATTTT. Translation gives CASRTSGTDTQYF. The J gene is TRBJ2-3, the V gene TRBV19; 8 bases agree with TRBD2. CDR3 length: 13 amino acids. Trimming at V came to 6 bases and at J to 1 base, leaving 0 bases not matched to a gene. Per germline, CDR1 LNHDA and CDR2 SQIVND (reference sequence). Full variable domain (remainder filled in from reference TRBV19 and TRBJ2-3): DGGITQSPKYLFRKEGQNVTLSCEQNLNHDAMYWYRQDPGQGLRLIYYSQIVNDFQKGDIAEGYSVSREKKESFPLTVTSAQKNPTAFYLCASRTSGTDTQYFGPGTRLTVL.